This T cell receptor (beta chain) was found in a study of cytomegalovirus exposure and HLA in healthy donors. Study results and limitations: A later analysis reported that several of the most significant clusters appeared to be linked to common viral pathogens, among them Epstein-Barr virus. Earlier analysis found most TCR beta V segments productive about 87% or about 30% of the time. The authors assumed roughly uniform sequencing depth across donors for presence/absence analyses.

PCR involved 60 Vbeta and 13 Jbeta primers. This table comes from immunoSEQ multiplex PCR, and its TCRdb copy is limited to in-frame clones, with some not included. The sample lists roughly 120,000 clones; 15% to 17% were seen once. Notes on this clone: The target antigen is unknown.

The CDR3 runs to 17 residues. The V segment lost 4 bases and the J segment 4 bases; nucleotides outside the gene matches: 8. Germline CDR1 reads SGHTA; CDR2 reads FQGTGA. The specimen sequenced was PBMCs. The gene calls are TRBV7-3 and TRBJ2-5, with TRBD2 identical over 14 bases. This TCR was sampled from a woman between 18 and 30 years old in good health and CMV-seronegative. CDR3 in amino acids: CASSSGLAGEVRETQYF. Here the CDR3 DNA reads TGTGCCAGCAGCTCGGGACTAGCGGGGGAAGTAAGAGAGACCCAGTACTTC.